The sequence of this T cell receptor (beta chain) was determined in a study of cytomegalovirus exposure and HLA in healthy donors. About the research overall: Researchers previously reported finding fewer than 120 million unique TCR beta sequences from roughly 200 million T cells.

The study, taken as a whole, reports: Earlier analysis found most TCR beta V segments productive about 87% or about 30% of the time.

PCR was performed using 60 Vbeta and 13 Jbeta primers. Assay used: immunoSEQ multiplex PCR; TCRdb lists only in-frame clones, some missing. The sample consists of over 150,000 clones, approximately 80% of them appearing once. Concerning this clone itself: The antigen is unknown.

The receptor was isolated from a man in his thirties or forties in good health and CMV-seropositive. Sequencing was carried out using PBMCs.

As DNA, the CDR3 is TGTGCCAGCAGCTTAGGGGGACTCACCTACGAGCAGTACTTC. Protein product: CASSLGGLTYEQYF. The rearrangement joins TRBV11-2 to TRBJ2-5; a weak D match, TRBD2 (6 bases). The J call is in doubt because the DNA end fits TRBJ2-7 better. The germline V gene has CDR1 SGHAT and CDR2 FQNNGV. The CDR3 is made up of 14 amino acids.